These 4 T cell receptor beta chains originate from one sample sequenced in a study of T cell repertoires in cytomegalovirus infection. TCRdb re-called the reads through MiXCR, storing one row per CDR3 protein. The sample holds about 230,000 distinct CDR3 sequences, over 20% seen once. Material for sequencing was CD8+ T cells from PBMCs. Receptors were obtained from a human donor in good health (CMV status not recorded). Some clones in this sample may be carry-over from other donors' samples.

The rearrangement joins TRBV7-2 to TRBJ1-1; D may be TRBD1 (5 bases). CDR1 and CDR2 from the germline V gene are SGHTA and FQGNSA. Trimming pared 0 bases from V and 5 bases from J, leaving 10 bases between. The CDR3 runs 14 residues. The CDR3: CASSLAGGRTEAFF. In nucleotides, the CDR3 is TGTGCCAGCAGCTTAGCGGGGGGTAGGACTGAAGCTTTCTTT.

A word on this clonotype: One end of the junction is discordant with germline, which a read error may explain. This chain connects TRBV25-1 to TRBJ1-1, with 7 bases fitting TRBD1. The CDR3 contains 16 residues. Germline lookup yields CDR1 MGHDK and CDR2 SYGVNS. CDR3 sequence: CANSAYTRQGSTEAFF. CDR3 bases: TGTGCCAACAGTGCCTATACTAGACAGGGTAGTACTGAAGCTTTCTTT.

This sequence joins TRBV7-9 and TRBJ1-1; D not resolved. Germline CDR1 SEHNR, CDR2 FQNEAQ (reference sequence). Trimming stripped 2 bases from V and 6 bases from J, with 16 bases between. This CDR3 comprises 15 residues. CDR3: CASSLIPSQTPEAFF. In DNA, the CDR3 is TGTGCCAGCAGCTTAATCCCCTCGCAGACCCCTGAAGCTTTCTTT. Full variable domain (remainder filled in from reference TRBV7-9 and TRBJ1-1): DTGVSQNPRHKITKRGQNVTFRCDPISEHNRLYWYRQTLGQGPEFLTYFQNEAQLEKSRLLSDRFSAERPKGSFSTLEIQRTEQGDSAMYLCASSLIPSQTPEAFFGQGTRLTVV.

This rearrangement joins TRBV28 to TRBJ1-2; no reliable D call. The CDR3 has 12 amino acids. Trimming stripped 3 bases from V and 6 bases from J, with 8 bases between. Germline assignment: CDR1 MDHEN and CDR2 SYDVKM. CDR3 bases: TGTGCCAGCAGTTTTGGAGGACATGGCTACACCTTC. The encoded protein is CASSFGGHGYTF.